The 20 T cell receptor beta chains presented below share a single source sample, sequenced in a study of blood T cell repertoires in COVID-19. Assay: immunoSEQ multiplex PCR; the TCRdb copy retains only in-frame clones and omits some. The table records 150,000 or so clones, roughly 82% of them present only once. Sequenced sample: peripheral blood. The receptors originated from a woman between 40 and 50 years old with COVID-19, enrolled during active disease.

This chain links TRBV29-1 with TRBJ2-7, with 10 positions matching TRBD2. The CDR3 has 14 residues. CDR1 is SQVTM, CDR2 ANQGSEA, per germline. Losses at the gene ends were 5 bases for V and 7 bases for J; bases not matched to a gene: 11. The CDR3: CSVFIAGGPREQYV. The CDR3 DNA reads as TGCAGCGTTTTCATAGCGGGGGGACCTAGGGAGCAGTACGTC.

The V and J genes are TRBV28 and TRBJ2-7, with 7 bases matching TRBD1. J gave up 6 bases and V 6 bases, and 5 bases lay outside the gene matches. CDR1 and CDR2 (germline): MDHEN, SYDVKM. The CDR3 consists of 12 residues. CDR3 residues: CASRADRVEQYF. In DNA, the CDR3 is TGTGCCAGCAGGGCAGACAGGGTCGAGCAGTACTTC. Using reference TRBV28 and TRBJ2-7 for the parts outside the CDR3, the full variable domain is DVKVTQSSRYLVKRTGEKVFLECVQDMDHENMFWYRQDPGLGLRLIYFSYDVKMKEKGDIPEGYSVSREKKERFSLILESASTNQTSMYLCASRADRVEQYFGPGTRLTVT.

The chain carries TRBV28 and TRBJ2-3, with TRBD1 matching over 7 bases. CDR1 and CDR2 (germline): MDHEN, SYDVKM. The CDR3 has 16 residues. V lost 2 bases and J lost 5; bases outside the gene matches: 10. CDR3 amino acids: CASSLPQTGAGDTQYF. DNA of the CDR3: TGTGCCAGCAGTTTACCCCAAACAGGGGCGGGAGATACGCAGTATTTT.

This chain connects TRBV7-9 to TRBJ1-2; 8 bases map to TRBD1. This CDR3 region has 13 residues. From germline, CDR1 is SEHNR and CDR2 FQNEAQ (reference sequence). V lost 3 bases to trimming and J lost 7 bases; unmatched junction nucleotides: 4. The DNA of the CDR3 is TGTGCCAGCAGCTTCGCCAGGGGGCTTGGCTACACCTTC. Translating it yields CASSFARGLGYTF. Full variable domain (missing parts from reference TRBV7-9 and TRBJ1-2): DTGVSQNPRHKITKRGQNVTFRCDPISEHNRLYWYRQTLGQGPEFLTYFQNEAQLEKSRLLSDRFSAERPKGSFSTLEIQRTEQGDSAMYLCASSFARGLGYTFGSGTRLTVV.

The chain is built from TRBV27 and TRBJ1-2, with a weak D call TRBD1 (5 bases). V was clipped by 6 bases and J by 5 bases, with 13 bases between them. The CDR3 covers 13 residues. CDR1 and CDR2 from the germline V gene are MNHEY and SMNVEV (reference sequence). As DNA, the CDR3 is TGTGCCAGCAGGGGGGGTACAGCTTATGGCTACACCTTC. Translation gives CASRGGTAYGYTF.

CDR3 loop: CASSLSYEQYV. The DNA of the CDR3 is TGTGCCAGCAGCCTGTCCTACGAGCAGTACGTC. The J gene is TRBJ2-7, the V gene TRBV7-6; D gene ambiguous. V shed 5 bases and J shed 1 base, with 3 bases lying between them. CDR1 is SGHVS and CDR2 is FNYEAQ in the germline V gene. This CDR3 is 11 amino acids long.

The rearrangement joins TRBV4-1 to TRBJ2-1, with D unresolved. Germline V lookup: CDR1 MGHRA, CDR2 YSYEKL. V was shortened by 0 bases and J by 3 bases, with 12 bases between the two germline ends. This CDR3 is built from 16 residues. CDR3 protein: CASSQDPRVSYNEQFF. The CDR3 nucleotides are TGCGCCAGCAGCCAAGATCCCCGGGTAAGCTACAATGAGCAGTTCTTC.

The V and J genes are TRBV7-2 and TRBJ2-5; D is perhaps TRBD1 (6 bases). CDR1 is SGHTA and CDR2 is FQGNSA in the germline V gene. Trimming left V 5 bases short and J 2 bases short, with 12 bases between. The CDR3 length is 14 residues. The CDR3 DNA follows: TGTGCCAGCAGCCCCGGACAGCGGCAAGAGACCCAGTACTTC. This encodes CASSPGQRQETQYF.

This sequence joins TRBV2 and TRBJ2-7; possible D gene TRBD2, 6 bases. The CDR3 is 11 residues long. Germline lookup yields CDR1 SNHLY and CDR2 FYNNEI. V lost 10 bases and J 3 bases, leaving 10 bases between the germline ends. The CDR3 here is CATGRRYEQYV. DNA for the CDR3: TGTGCCACCGGGAGACGCTACGAGCAGTACGTC.

The chain carries TRBV5-4 and TRBJ2-1, with a weak D call TRBD1 (6 bases). Germline CDR1 is SGHNT and CDR2 is YYREEE (reference sequence). The CDR3 is made up of 13 amino acids. Trimming shortened V by 3 bases and J by 7 bases, and 11 bases separated the two germline ends. CDR3 residues: CASSSWGLNEQFF. CDR3 nucleotide sequence: TGTGCCAGCAGCTCCTGGGGGCTAAATGAGCAGTTCTTC.

The chain joins TRBV2 to TRBJ2-2; TRBD1 agrees at 8 bases. The CDR3 runs to 17 residues. Losses at the gene ends were 2 bases for V and 6 bases for J; bases not matched to a gene: 11. In germline, CDR1 is SNHLY, CDR2 FYNNEI. The CDR3 loop reads CASSESTRTGLAGELFF. In DNA form, the CDR3 reads TGTGCCAGCAGTGAATCGACTCGGACAGGGCTGGCCGGGGAGCTGTTTTTT.

This chain links TRBV13 with TRBJ1-1; D not resolved. The V gene lost 2 bases and the J gene lost 1 base, with 8 bases spanning the gap. The CDR3 runs to 14 residues. The germline V gene encodes CDR1 PRHDT and CDR2 FYEKMQ (reference sequence). In nucleotides, the CDR3 is TGTGCCAGCAGCTTATACCTAAAGAACACTGAAGCTTTCTTT. Translation: CASSLYLKNTEAFF.

CDR3 DNA sequence: TGCGCCAGCAGTAGGGGGTCCGAGAATGAGCAGTTCTTC. Protein sequence: CASSRGSENEQFF. The J gene is TRBJ2-1, the V gene TRBV10-1; perhaps TRBD1 as D (6 bases). The germline V gene encodes CDR1 WNHNN and CDR2 SYGVQD (reference sequence). The V end lost 5 bases, the J end lost 7 bases, and 12 bases lay between the germline ends. This CDR3 has 13 amino acids.

The chain carries TRBV14 and TRBJ2-5; TRBD1 matches 7 bases. Germline V CDR1 and CDR2: SGHDN, FVKESK. The length of the CDR3 is 18 residues. V gave up 0 bases and J gave up 3 bases; unmatched junction bases: 13. The CDR3 nucleotides are TGTGCCAGCAGCCAAGATCAGAGGGGGCGGCTATTTGAAGAGACCCAGTACTTC. Translation gives CASSQDQRGRLFEETQYF.

The V gene is TRBV6-6, the J gene TRBJ2-4, with TRBD2 identical over 13 bases. With 5 bases clipped from V and 4 bases from J, the junction kept 8 bases outside the gene matches. The CDR3 contains 17 residues. The germline gives CDR1 MNHNY, CDR2 SVGAGI (reference sequence). CDR3 nucleotides: TGTGCCAGCAGTCGCTACGGGACTAGCGGGGAAAAAAACATTCAGTACTTC. The encoded protein is CASSRYGTSGEKNIQYF.

The chain combines TRBV11-3 with TRBJ2-3; D is uncertain. V was cut by 2 bases and J by 0 bases, with 9 bases left in between. There are 15 residues in the CDR3. Germline V gene sequence: CDR1 SGHNT, CDR2 YENEEA. Here the CDR3 DNA reads TGTGCCAGCAGCTTAACGGGTTGGAGCACAGATACGCAGTATTTT. Amino acid sequence: CASSLTGWSTDTQYF.

The rearrangement links TRBV30 to TRBJ1-2; tentatively, D is TRBD1 (5 bases). V shed 1 base and J shed 2 bases, with 14 bases lying between them. CDR1 is GTSNPN, CDR2 SVGIG, per germline (reference sequence). The CDR3 has 15 amino acids. For the CDR3, the DNA is TGTGCCTGGAGTGGGGGCTGGGCCCACAACTATGGCTACACCTTC. This codes for CAWSGGWAHNYGYTF.

The chain uses TRBV19 and TRBJ2-5; 7 nucleotides agree with TRBD1. This CDR3 region has 14 residues. CDR1 LNHDA and CDR2 SQIVND come from the germline V gene (reference sequence). The junction had 5 bases not matched to a gene; V was cut back by 5 bases and J by 2 bases. CDR3 nucleotides: TGTGCCAGTAGTTCCGGACAGGCACAAGAGACCCAGTACTTC. It encodes CASSSGQAQETQYF. Full variable domain (rest looked up from reference TRBV19 and TRBJ2-5): DGGITQSPKYLFRKEGQNVTLSCEQNLNHDAMYWYRQDPGQGLRLIYYSQIVNDFQKGDIAEGYSVSREKKESFPLTVTSAQKNPTAFYLCASSSGQAQETQYFGPGTRLLVL.

The chain recombines TRBV3-1 (or the pseudogene TRBV3-2) with TRBJ2-7, with 10 bases matching TRBD1. This CDR3 comprises 15 residues. Germline loops: CDR1 LGHDT, CDR2 YNNKEL (reference sequence). V trimming: 4 bases; J trimming: 7 bases; junction bases outside the gene matches: 10. CDR3 amino acids: CASSPTPRTGGEQYV. The CDR3 coding sequence is TGTGCCAGCAGCCCTACCCCACGGACAGGGGGGGAGCAGTACGTC.

This chain joins TRBV7-3 and TRBJ2-1, with TRBD2 as a possible D gene (6 bases). This CDR3 comprises 15 residues. The germline CDR1 and CDR2 sequences are SGHTA and FQGTGA. The germline V and J ends were trimmed by 2 bases and 1 base, with 9 bases remaining between them. The CDR3 coding sequence is TGTGCCAGCAGCTTAGCGGGGCTTTCCTACAATGAGCAGTTCTTC. Its translation is CASSLAGLSYNEQFF.